This TCR beta chain was captured by sequencing in a study of T-cell memory formation after mild COVID-19 (dated by TCRdb to the early 2020s). Background on the whole study: TCR sequence clusters from the two donors were largely donor specific. In a couple of donors, T-cell clones that expanded and contracted after mild COVID-19 were tracked by sequencing TCRalpha and TCRbeta repertoires over time. The cohort was made up of two young adult volunteers, one female and one male, who were previously healthy. Overall results and qualifications from the work: Contracting CD4+ clones were located mainly in the CM and EM memory subsets, whereas CD8+ clones were found to be enriched in EMRA. Some responding clones were found in pre-infection memory, which suggests that pre-existing cross-reactive memory T cells took part in the SARS-CoV-2 response. Balanced CD4/CD8 phenotypes were observed for clones contracting from day 15 to 85, whereas a bias towards CD4+ was observed for a second wave of clones expanding from day 15 to 37. The study covered only a couple of mild cases, and larger cohorts including severe cases with pre-infection samples were considered necessary. SARS-CoV-2 specificity of the second-wave clones peaking on day 37 was not confirmed.

PBMCs were isolated by Ficoll-Paque density gradient centrifugation. This clonotype was found a few times. Its binding antigen is unknown. Base qualities were left out, and no much larger clone turns up one base away. V sheds 3 bases and J sheds 10 bases, leaving 15 bases between their ends. CDR3 length: 13 amino acids, cysteine to phenylalanine. The kept DNA is CDR3 alone, 39 bases in frame from the first base. Per the germline V gene, MDHEN is the CDR1 and SYDVKM is the CDR2. The listed sequencing device is Illumina NovaSeq 6000. cDNA libraries for TCRalpha and TCRbeta were prepared by 5'RACE using constant-segment primers, with sample barcodes and unique molecular identifiers added. Trizol reagent was used to extract RNA from every sample. Library amplification was performed in two PCR steps, and a second sample barcode and Illumina TruSeq adapters were introduced in the second step. Sequencing of libraries was performed on an Illumina NovaSeq with 2 x 150 bp paired-end reads. Regarding the original processing steps: With migec v1.2.7, reads were demultiplexed and then collapsed into UMI-guided consensus sequences. Using mixcr v2.1.11, UMI consensuses were aligned to TRA and TRB V and J templates and then assembled into clonotypes. Expanded or contracted clonotypes were those called significant by both edgeR and NoisET, with noise models trained on biological replicates. For edgeR calls, a false discovery rate-adjusted p below 0.01 and a log2 fold-change threshold of 1 were applied. As an exploratory analysis of dynamics, max-normalized trajectories of the 1000 most abundant clonotypes were examined by PCA with hierarchical clustering. Separately sequenced CD4+ and CD8+ repertoires were used to assign the CD4 or CD8 phenotype of responding clones. The public reads were quality trimmed at Q25 with fastp and then assembled into clones with MiXCR by TCRdb, keeping productive beta chains. For every CDR3 protein sequence, its rows merge into one entry that carries the most common genes and DNA. The V and J calls follow TCRdb's processing rather than the paper's. This sample comprises fewer than 350,000 distinct CDR3 sequences, roughly 17% of them detected only once. The ten largest clones capture roughly 23% of the sample.

The sample was PBMCs or a T cell subset sorted from them (not recorded which). The chain is encoded by TRBV28 joined to TRBJ1-1, and possibly TRBD1, on 5 matching bases. The receptor was isolated from a man younger than 35 who had mild COVID-19 (a few samples of this study predate the infection). The sample titles of this study are shuffled in the database, so cell type and time point are left out; the donor was told from shared clones. The DNA is as follows: TGTGCCAGCAGTTTCCCCCAAACAGGCATAGCTTTCTTT. This codes for CASSFPQTGIAFF.